The rows below give T cell receptor beta chains drawn from one sample of a study of cytomegalovirus exposure and HLA in healthy donors. Clones were sequenced by immunoSEQ multiplex PCR, and TCRdb holds only the in-frame ones, with some missing. The sample holds roughly 100,000 clones, approximately 89% seen once. The sequencing input was PBMCs. The receptor source for this set is a man younger than 40 in good health and CMV-seronegative. Both conserved end residues are part of each CDR3. D genes are given only for firm matches. Size is stated for part of the rows, as once, few or many counts, or as a class when the clone is expanded.

j_call clone_size d_call v_call cdr3_aa cdr3_nt
TRBJ1-1 . TRBD1 TRBV5-6 CASSEGTGEAFF TGTGCCAGCAGCGAAGGGACAGGTGAAGCTTTCTTT
TRBJ2-1 . . TRBV29-1 CSVAGPVNEQFF TGCAGCGTCGCGGGACCCGTCAATGAGCAGTTCTTC
TRBJ2-3 . . TRBV5-1 CASSSLLLNTDTQYF TGCGCCAGCAGCTCCCTATTACTAAACACAGATACGCAGTATTTT
TRBJ2-1 . TRBD2 TRBV7-8 CASSRGATSGGLSYNEQFF TGTGCCAGCAGCCGAGGGGCTACTAGCGGGGGACTCTCCTACAATGAGCAGTTCTTC
TRBJ2-1 once TRBD2 TRBV7-2 CASSFGSMRTSGSEQFF TGTGCCAGCAGCTTTGGTAGCATGAGGACTAGCGGCAGTGAGCAGTTCTTC
TRBJ2-1 . TRBD2 TRBV7-7 CASSLGVAGGYEQFF TGTGCTAGCAGCTTAGGCGTAGCGGGGGGATATGAGCAGTTCTTC
TRBJ2-2 . . TRBV18 CASSPGASGTGELFF TGTGCCAGCTCACCGGGGGCCTCGGGCACCGGGGAGCTGTTTTTT
TRBJ1-1 . TRBD1 TRBV6-5 CASSVTTGPNTEAFF TGTGCCAGCAGTGTAACGACAGGGCCGAACACTGAAGCTTTCTTT
TRBJ1-4 . . TRBV5-5 CASSLRSRQDNEKLFF TGTGCCAGCAGCTTGCGTTCCCGACAGGATAATGAAAAACTGTTTTTT
TRBJ2-7 once . TRBV6-5 CASSLRLGSEGEQYF TGTGCCAGCAGCCTCAGGTTGGGGAGCGAGGGCGAGCAGTACTTC
TRBJ2-1 . . TRBV12-2 CASRLVSSGIYNEQFF TGTGCAAGTCGCTTAGTGTCCAGCGGGATTTACAATGAGCAGTTCTTC
TRBJ2-7 . TRBD1 TRBV6-1 CASTAGTGNHEQYF TGTGCCAGCACAGCCGGGACAGGGAACCACGAGCAGTACTTC
TRBJ1-5 . TRBD1 TRBV5-5 CASSLVAGGFQPQHF TGTGCCAGCAGCTTGGTAGCAGGGGGCTTTCAGCCCCAGCATTTT
TRBJ2-7 . . TRBV11-2 CASSLVGVFYEQYF TGTGCCAGCAGCCTGGTAGGGGTGTTCTACGAGCAGTACTTC
TRBJ2-5 . . TRBV14 CASSSSRQAQYF TGTGCCAGCAGCTCCTCCCGACAGGCCCAGTACTTC
TRBJ2-7 once . TRBV5-4 CASSLWAGPSSYEQYF TGTGCCAGCAGCTTGTGGGCAGGGCCCAGCTCCTACGAGCAGTACTTC
TRBJ2-2 . . TRBV19 CASSPRSRSTGELFF TGTGCCAGTAGTCCCCGGAGTAGATCCACCGGGGAGCTGTTTTTT
TRBJ2-1 few TRBD1 TRBV9 CASSFGTGAYNEQFF TGTGCCAGCAGCTTCGGGACAGGGGCCTACAATGAGCAGTTCTTC
TRBJ2-5 . . TRBV7-9 CASSSRGQEETQYF TGTGCCAGCAGCTCGAGGGGACAAGAGGAGACCCAGTACTTC
TRBJ1-1 . TRBD1 TRBV7-8 CASSVRGQVNTEAFF TGTGCCAGCAGCGTCAGGGGACAGGTAAACACTGAAGCTTTCTTT
TRBJ1-2 . TRBD1 TRBV7-2 CASSLQLGRQGASGYTF TGTGCCAGCAGCTTGCAGCTTGGGAGACAGGGGGCGTCAGGCTACACCTTC
TRBJ1-1 . . TRBV7-2 CASSLVGRVNTEAFF TGTGCCAGCAGCTTAGTCGGGAGAGTGAACACTGAAGCTTTCTTT
TRBJ2-7 . . TRBV5-1 CASSQSFLRVDSYEQYF TGCGCCAGCAGCCAATCCTTTCTCAGGGTGGATTCCTACGAGCAGTACTTC
TRBJ2-1 . . TRBV5-6 CASSPRGRQRLTYNEQFF TGTGCCAGCAGCCCCCGAGGGCGGCAGAGGTTAACCTACAATGAGCAGTTCTTC
TRBJ1-2 . . TRBV4-2 CASSQTRFTTGLRHYGYTF TGTGCCAGCAGCCAAACTCGCTTTACTACAGGGTTGCGGCACTATGGCTACACCTTC
TRBJ2-3 . TRBD2 TRBV6-1 CASSDHAPTSGLNPPDTQYF TGTGCCAGCAGTGATCATGCCCCGACTAGCGGCCTCAACCCCCCAGATACGCAGTATTTT
TRBJ1-2 . . TRBV7-9 CASSLISLGGRGYTF TGTGCCAGCAGCTTGATATCACTAGGGGGACGCGGCTACACCTTC
TRBJ2-5 . . TRBV7-3 CASSPIGGRQETQYF TGTGCCAGCAGCCCCATTGGAGGCCGACAAGAGACCCAGTACTTC
TRBJ1-4 . . TRBV4-2 CASSPSPQRDNEKLFF TGTGCCAGCAGCCCAAGCCCACAGAGAGATAATGAAAAACTGTTTTTT
TRBJ2-5 . TRBD2 TRBV9 CASSAGGAIQETQYF TGTGCCAGCAGCGCCGGGGGGGCAATCCAAGAGACCCAGTACTTC
TRBJ2-4 . . TRBV7-9 CASSLAGADIQYF TGTGCCAGCAGCCTCGCAGGGGCGGACATTCAGTACTTC
TRBJ1-5 . . TRBV11-2 CASSLGPSNQPQHF TGTGCCAGCAGCTTAGGGCCTAGCAATCAGCCCCAGCATTTT
TRBJ2-1 . . TRBV29-1 CSVEGSGNNEQFF TGCAGCGTTGAAGGGTCGGGGAACAATGAGCAGTTCTTC
TRBJ1-1 . TRBD1 TRBV5-1 CASSLRTGVDTEAFF TGCGCCAGCAGCTTACGGACAGGCGTCGACACTGAAGCTTTCTTT
TRBJ2-3 once TRBD2 TRBV10-3 CAISEFPSGSTDTQYF TGTGCCATCAGTGAGTTCCCTAGCGGGAGCACAGATACGCAGTATTTT
TRBJ1-5 . . TRBV2 CASSELGGTNQPQHF TGTGCCAGCAGTGAACTGGGGGGGACCAATCAGCCCCAGCATTTT
TRBJ2-3 few TRBD2 TRBV2 CASNLAGGRDTQYF TGTGCCAGCAATTTAGCGGGGGGACGTGATACGCAGTATTTT
TRBJ1-6 . TRBD1 TRBV7-6 CASSPLGTGDSPLHF TGTGCCAGCAGCCCCTTGGGGACAGGGGATTCACCCCTCCACTTT
TRBJ1-3 . . TRBV7-2 CASSPQTTGTGNTIYF TGTGCCAGCAGCCCCCAGACTACAGGGACCGGAAACACCATATATTTT
TRBJ2-7 . TRBD1 TRBV9 CASSVGTGNEQYF TGTGCCAGCAGCGTCGGGACAGGGAACGAGCAGTACTTC
TRBJ2-1 . . TRBV4-1 CASSQEAAGSNEQFF TGCGCCAGCAGCCAAGAGGCGGCGGGTTCCAATGAGCAGTTCTTC
TRBJ1-5 . . TRBV29-1 CSVATEGQPQHF TGCAGCGTTGCGACAGAAGGTCAGCCCCAGCATTTT
TRBJ2-1 . . TRBV29-1 CSVEDKAVYEQFF TGCAGCGTTGAAGATAAAGCGGTCTATGAGCAGTTCTTC
TRBJ2-5 . . TRBV5-6 CASSLSLRGLQETQYF TGTGCCAGCAGCTTGTCGTTACGGGGACTCCAAGAGACCCAGTACTTC
TRBJ1-2 . . TRBV5-1 CASRLGGHYGYTF TGCGCCAGCAGATTGGGGGGCCACTATGGCTACACCTTC
TRBJ2-2 . TRBD1 TRBV19 CASSQTGATGELFF TGTGCCAGTAGCCAAACAGGGGCCACCGGGGAGCTGTTTTTT
TRBJ2-2 . TRBD1 TRBV4-1 CASSPDRAGKAGELFF TGCGCCAGCAGTCCAGACAGGGCCGGAAAGGCCGGGGAGCTGTTTTTT
TRBJ2-1 once . TRBV27 CASSLLGGNEQFF TGTGCCAGCAGTTTACTGGGAGGCAATGAGCAGTTCTTC
TRBJ2-7 . . TRBV6-1 CASSPGLYYEQYF TGTGCCAGCAGTCCAGGACTCTACTACGAGCAGTACTTC
TRBJ2-1 . . TRBV7-9 CASSQLASVSEQFF TGTGCCAGCAGCCAACTAGCCTCTGTGAGTGAGCAGTTCTTC
TRBJ2-3 few . TRBV5-6 CASSFRERTDTQYF TGTGCCAGCAGCTTCCGGGAGCGCACAGATACGCAGTATTTT
TRBJ1-1 . . TRBV4-1 CASRTGGEAFF TGCGCCAGCAGGACGGGGGGTGAAGCTTTCTTT
TRBJ2-3 . . TRBV6-1 CASSVTDTQYF TGTGCCAGCAGCGTCACAGATACGCAGTATTTT
TRBJ2-1 . TRBD1 TRBV18 CASSPRTGVDEQFF TGTGCCAGCTCACCCCGGACAGGGGTGGATGAGCAGTTCTTC
TRBJ1-2 . . TRBV18 CASSPAGYYGYTF TGTGCCAGCTCACCGGCGGGGTACTATGGCTACACCTTC
TRBJ1-2 . . TRBV5-1 CASSLTGERLGYTF TGCGCCAGCAGCTTGACAGGAGAAAGGCTAGGCTACACCTTC
TRBJ1-4 . TRBD1 TRBV6-6 CASSEDRMANEKLFF TGTGCCAGCAGCGAGGACAGGATGGCTAATGAAAAACTGTTTTTT
TRBJ2-5 . TRBD1 TRBV6-5 CASSPPGTGGKTQYF TGTGCCAGCAGCCCTCCGGGGACAGGGGGCAAGACCCAGTACTTC
TRBJ1-4 . . TRBV30 CAWRRGLSGNEKLFF TGTGCCTGGAGAAGGGGGTTATCGGGTAATGAAAAACTGTTTTTT